Following are 12 T cell receptor beta chains from one sample sequenced in a study of Graves' ophthalmopathy and Graves' hyperthyroidism. Beta-chain TCR CDR3 regions were amplified from RNA transcripts. First-round RT-PCR relied on HTBI primers, and a second-round multiplex PCR came next. TCRdb reanalysed the multiplex PCR reads using MiXCR and keeps one entry per CDR3 protein. The sample holds a few hundred thousand distinct CDR3 sequences; around 20% are singletons and the top ten take 1.5% to 2%. Sequenced sample: peripheral blood. These TCRs come from a woman aged 18-30 years with Graves' ophthalmopathy.

The CDR3 DNA reads TGTGCCAGCAGCTTAGATCCATGGCAAGAGACCCAGTACTTC. Translating gives CASSLDPWQETQYF. The V gene is TRBV11-2, the J gene TRBJ2-5; D gene uncertain. Germline V CDR1 and CDR2: SGHAT, FQNNGV. Trimming shortened V by 0 bases and J by 2 bases, and 7 bases separated the two germline ends. CDR3 length: 14 residues.

At least ten counts were recorded for this clonotype. The rearrangement joins TRBV6-5 to TRBJ1-1; 7 bases align to TRBD1. The CDR3 loop spans 16 amino acids. The germline V gene encodes CDR1 MNHEY and CDR2 SVGAGI. Germline trimming cut 6 bases from V and 3 bases from J; bases unmatched to any gene: 13. CDR3 protein: CASSPRQGSADTEAFF. For the CDR3, the DNA is TGTGCCAGCAGCCCTCGACAGGGCTCGGCGGACACTGAAGCTTTCTTT.

This clonotype came up many times. The rearrangement joins TRBV12-3 or TRBV12-4 to TRBJ1-5; TRBD1 matches at 8 bases. V gave up 1 base and J gave up 4 bases; unmatched junction bases: 3. The CDR3 is 15 residues long. Written as DNA, the CDR3 is TGTGCCAGCAGTTTAGGTGGACAGGGTAATCAGCCCCAGCATTTT. Translating gives CASSLGGQGNQPQHF.

There are a few counts of this clonotype. The rearrangement links TRBV20-1 to TRBJ2-2; no clear D. Trimming left V 5 bases short and J 1 base short, with 17 bases between. This CDR3 has 16 residues. Germline CDR1 and CDR2: DFQATT and SNEGSKA (reference sequence). The CDR3 region is CSAALDTLGNTGELFF. In nucleotides, the CDR3 is TGCAGTGCTGCTCTCGATACTTTAGGGAACACCGGGGAGCTGTTTTTT.

The chain carries TRBV30 and TRBJ2-3; D possibly uses TRBD1 or TRBD2 (5 bases each). The ends were cut back, 0 bases at V and 1 base at J, with 11 bases in the middle. The CDR3 length is 15 residues. From germline, CDR1 is GTSNPN and CDR2 SVGIG (reference sequence). Written as DNA, the CDR3 is TGTGCCTGGAGTGTGGAAGGGACCGGCACAGATACGCAGTATTTT. Encoded protein: CAWSVEGTGTDTQYF.

This clonotype was seen ten or more times. The CDR3 sequence is CASMGRDEFYEQYF. In nucleotides, the CDR3 is TGCGCCAGCATGGGTAGGGACGAATTCTACGAGCAGTACTTC. The chain has TRBV4-3 and TRBJ2-7; either TRBD1 or TRBD2 may supply D (5 bases each). CDR1 is LGHNA, CDR2 YSLEER, per germline. The length of the CDR3 is 14 residues. V was trimmed by 7 bases and J by 3 bases, leaving 16 bases between them.

This clonotype was seen ten or more times. The chain is built from TRBV11-2 and TRBJ1-1; D is ambiguous. The CDR3 covers 16 residues. V dropped 5 bases and J dropped 0 bases, with 16 bases sitting between them. Germline loops: CDR1 SGHAT, CDR2 FQNNGV. CDR3 region: CASSLRRVALNTEAFF. CDR3 nucleotide sequence: TGTGCCAGCAGCCTCCGACGGGTGGCCCTGAACACTGAAGCTTTCTTT.

This clonotype was observed at least ten times. V and J are TRBV6-5 and TRBJ2-7; D not resolved. Germline V gene sequence: CDR1 MNHEY, CDR2 SVGAGI. The CDR3 consists of 14 residues. Trimming cost V 0 bases and J 12 bases, with 18 bases left between them. CDR3: CASSYSPDGPNAYF. The CDR3 region has the DNA TGTGCCAGCAGTTACTCTCCCGACGGCCCAAACGCGTACTTC.

The chain employs TRBV7-8 and TRBJ1-5; the match to TRBD1 covers 7 bases. Germline CDR1 reads SGHVS; CDR2 reads FQNEAQ. V shed 6 bases and J 4 bases; nucleotides not matched to a gene: 3. There are 13 residues in the CDR3. The CDR3 DNA sequence: TGTGCCAGCAGGGCACAGGGGAATCAGCCCCAGCATTTT. This gives the protein CASRAQGNQPQHF.

This clonotype was seen ten or more times. The J gene is TRBJ2-7, the V gene TRBV29-1; D is undetermined. Between the trimmed V and J ends, which lost 3 bases and 6 bases, there was a span of 9 bases. From germline, CDR1 is SQVTM and CDR2 ANQGSEA. This CDR3 has 11 residues. The CDR3 nucleotides are TGCAGCGTTGAGTCCCCGGCCGAGCAGTACTTC. Translated, it gives CSVESPAEQYF.

In its sample, this clonotype was seen many times. V gene TRBV7-8 combines with J gene TRBJ2-4, with a tentative D call TRBD1 (5 bases). The germline V and J ends were trimmed by 1 base and 6 bases, with 7 bases remaining between them. This CDR3 region has 13 residues. The V gene's germline CDR1 is SGHVS and CDR2 FQNEAQ. CDR3 in DNA: TGTGCCAGCAGCTTAGGGACACCAAACATTCAGTACTTC. Amino acid sequence: CASSLGTPNIQYF.

The chain couples TRBV15 to TRBJ1-5; no clear D. The CDR3 is 15 amino acids. The V end lost 9 bases, the J end lost 0 bases, and 15 bases lay between the germline ends. Germline values: CDR1 LNHNV, CDR2 YYDKDF (reference sequence). Here the CDR3 reads CATAEGSYSNQPQHF. The CDR3 coding sequence is TGTGCCACAGCGGAGGGCAGCTATAGCAATCAGCCCCAGCATTTT.